Listed here are 4 T cell receptor beta chains from one sample, sequenced in a study of T cells after yellow fever vaccination. TCRdb redid the calling of the 5' RACE reads with MiXCR, one entry per CDR3 protein. The sample holds some 300,000 distinct CDR3 sequences; about 10% are singletons and the top ten take over 3%. Specimen: CD4+ T cells sorted from PBMCs, collected 5 days after the yellow fever booster vaccination. These TCRs come from a man between 18 and 29 years old who received the YFV17D yellow fever vaccine.

This clonotype was observed many times. V gene TRBV4-1 combines with J gene TRBJ2-7, with TRBD1 matching over 10 bases. Per germline, CDR1 MGHRA and CDR2 YSYEKL. Losses at the gene ends were 4 bases for V and 3 bases for J; bases not matched to a gene: 6. The CDR3 has 15 residues. CDR3 DNA: TGCGCCAGCAGCCGCACCGGGACAGGGGACTACGAGCAGTACTTC. This translates into CASSRTGTGDYEQYF.

This clonotype was detected a few times. The V gene is TRBV9, the J gene TRBJ2-7, with 8 bases identical to TRBD1. This CDR3 is 15 amino acids long. Unmatched junction bases numbered 4, after V lost 0 bases and J lost 2 bases. The germline V gene encodes CDR1 SGDLS and CDR2 YYNGEE. CDR3 sequence (DNA): TGTGCCAGCAGCGTAGGGACAGGGATCACCTACGAGCAGTACTTC. This translates into CASSVGTGITYEQYF.

This chain joins TRBV7-2 and TRBJ2-1; 7 bases agree with TRBD1. This CDR3 spans 13 amino acids. V was clipped by 7 bases and J by 4 bases; unmatched bases: 4. The V gene's germline CDR1 is SGHTA and CDR2 FQGNSA. CDR3 nucleotides: TGTGCCAGCAACCCGGGACAGTACAATGAGCAGTTCTTC. This sequence encodes CASNPGQYNEQFF. The full variable domain, with the rest looked up from reference TRBV7-2 and TRBJ2-1, is GAGVSQSPSNKVTEKGKDVELRCDPISGHTALYWYRQSLGQGLEFLIYFQGNSAPDKSGLPSDRFSAERTGGSVSTLTIQRTQQEDSAVYLCASNPGQYNEQFFGPGTRLTVL.

This clonotype was observed a handful of times. The V and J genes are TRBV7-9 and TRBJ2-1; TRBD1 matches at 8 bases. V shed 4 bases and J 1 base; nucleotides not matched to a gene: 6. The CDR3 is 16 amino acids. Germline CDR1 and CDR2: SEHNR and FQNEAQ (reference sequence). The CDR3 nucleotides read TGTGCCAGCAGCTCCCAGGGGGCTGTATCCTACAATGAGCAGTTCTTC. It codes for CASSSQGAVSYNEQFF.